This TCR beta chain was documented in a study of cytotoxic CD8 clonotypes in ibrutinib-treated CLL. Study-level background: Response samples were obtained once patients had received a median about 12 months of treatment, range 6 to 36. Study-level results: The study found clonality rose at ibrutinib response, then fell toward baseline at progression.

Deep sequencing aimed at 1 in 200,000 to 1 in 1 million T cells' resolution. The protocol was immunoSEQ multiplex PCR, while the TCRdb copy is restricted to in-frame clones and leaves out a portion. The data contain about 300,000 clones, under 70% of them seen just once; the ten biggest clones take up roughly 6.8%. Libraries of TCR beta were made from roughly 2.2 micrograms of genomic DNA that came from cryopreserved PBMCs. About this clone: The antigen is unknown.

Here the sequenced sample was PBMCs, taken after 36 months of ibrutinib treatment. The clonotype comes from a human donor with chronic lymphocytic leukemia.

CDR3 sequence (DNA): TGTGCCAGCAGCTTAGATGGCCCCGGGGGCTCCTACGAGCAGTACTTC. Translated: CASSLDGPGGSYEQYF. This chain links TRBV11-2 with TRBJ2-7; possibly TRBD2 for D (6 bases). The CDR3 totals 16 residues. CDR1 and CDR2 (germline): SGHAT, FQNNGV. V lost 0 bases to trimming and J lost 0 bases, with 12 bases between them.